This TCR beta chain originates from a study of T cells after yellow fever vaccination. Findings and limits, study-wide: Reappearance after the booster was seen for most primary-vaccination clones, at 95% to 96% CD4 and around 90% CD8. Although the secondary response was weaker, it peaked faster, at day 5 versus 15. Within FACS-sorted repertoires, abundant clonotypes contaminating from the bulk population could be present.

The CDR3 spans 14 residues. Trimming removed 5 bases at V and 5 bases at J, with 14 bases between. CDR1 and CDR2 from the germline V gene are SGHTA and FQGNSA. A process of 5'RACE template switching, which added a universal primer site and UMIs, was used to make TCR cDNA. Via MiXCR, TCRdb re-called the 5' RACE reads, giving one row per CDR3 protein. The table records around 310,000 distinct CDR3 sequences, around 3.9% of them present only once. This clonotype occurred many times. Its specificity is unknown. This TCR came from a man aged 18 to 29 who received the YFV17D yellow fever vaccine. This sequence joins TRBV7-2 and TRBJ2-3, with TRBD2 as a possible D gene (7 bases). Sequenced here: PBMCs, sampled on the day of the yellow fever booster vaccination. The CDR3 loop reads CASSTGGAEDTQYF. The CDR3 DNA sequence: TGTGCCAGCAGCACTGGGGGGGCCGAAGATACGCAGTATTTT.